This entry lists 30 T cell receptor beta chains sequenced from one sample in a study of T cell responses to AZD1222 COVID-19 vaccine. Generated by immunoSEQ multiplex PCR, the TCRdb table keeps only in-frame clones and is missing some. The sample lists approximately 110,000 clones; about 92% were seen once. This material consisted of peripheral blood, taken 28 days after the second AZD1222 dose. The receptor source for this set is an adult who received the AZD1222 COVID-19 vaccine.

The chain joins TRBV19 to TRBJ1-2; possibly TRBD1 for D (5 bases). The CDR3 is made up of 13 amino acids. CDR1 LNHDA and CDR2 SQIVND come from the germline V gene (reference sequence). With 6 bases removed from V and 5 bases from J, the gap between germline ends came to 13 bases. The CDR3 spells CASSPVGTYGYTF. CDR3 DNA sequence: TGTGCCAGTAGCCCCGTTGGGACGTATGGCTACACCTTC.

V and J are TRBV24-1 and TRBJ2-2; 9 positions match TRBD1. J lost 7 bases, V lost 6 bases, and 5 bases had no gene match. The CDR3 length is 14 residues. Germline CDR1 and CDR2: KGHDR and SFDVKD. CDR3 DNA: TGTGCCACCAGTAATACAGGGGGCATCGGGGAGCTGTTTTTT. Its protein is CATSNTGGIGELFF.

V usage is TRBV19 and J usage is TRBJ1-2; tentatively, D is TRBD1 (5 bases). There are 15 residues in the CDR3. CDR1 is LNHDA, CDR2 SQIVND, per germline (reference sequence). V was clipped by 5 bases and J by 0 bases, with 13 bases between them. CDR3: CASSQTALSNYGYTF. Here the CDR3 DNA reads TGTGCCAGTAGTCAGACAGCCTTGTCTAACTATGGCTACACCTTC.

The V call is TRBV28, the J call TRBJ1-2, with 9 positions matching TRBD1. In germline, CDR1 is MDHEN, CDR2 SYDVKM. CDR3 length equals 16 residues. J was trimmed by 4 bases and V by 3 bases; bases with no gene match: 9. CDR3 coding DNA: TGTGCCAGCAGTTTGAGCCCGGGACAGGGAAGCTATGGCTACACCTTC. Encoded protein: CASSLSPGQGSYGYTF.

The chain has TRBV12-3 or TRBV12-4 and TRBJ2-7; D unresolved. The CDR3 spans 12 residues. Trimming removed 3 bases from V and 7 bases from J, with 10 bases in between. DNA for the CDR3: TGTGCCAGCAGTTTGAACGTGGGGGAGCAGTACTTC. Amino acid sequence: CASSLNVGEQYF.

This chain joins TRBV28 and TRBJ2-1, with 7 bases identical to TRBD1. This CDR3 spans 15 amino acids. Germline V gene lookup returns CDR1 MDHEN and CDR2 SYDVKM. J gave up 2 bases and V 7 bases, and 8 bases lay outside the gene matches. CDR3 nucleotides: TGTGCCAGCACTGCCACAGGGGTGGCCTACAATGAGCAGTTCTTC. It translates to CASTATGVAYNEQFF.

The rearrangement links TRBV18 to TRBJ1-2; D remains unclear. CDR3 size: 14 residues. Between the trimmed V and J ends, which lost 0 bases and 4 bases, there was a span of 9 bases. Germline CDR1 and CDR2: KGHSH and LQKENI. In DNA, the CDR3 is TGTGCCAGCTCACCACCTGGGGTTAGCTATGGCTACACCTTC. Amino acids: CASSPPGVSYGYTF.

This rearrangement joins TRBV3-1 (or the pseudogene TRBV3-2) to TRBJ1-6; 9 bases fit TRBD1. Per the germline V gene, CDR1 is LGHDT and CDR2 is YNNKEL (reference sequence). The CDR3 is made up of 14 amino acids. The trim removed 7 bases at V and 5 bases at J, leaving 3 bases unmatched. CDR3 region: CASTDRGDNSPLHF. The CDR3, as DNA: TGTGCCAGCACGGACAGGGGAGATAATTCACCCCTCCACTTT.

This clone was observed a single time. This rearrangement joins TRBV28 to TRBJ1-2; a possible D gene is TRBD1 (6 bases). Trimming cost V 5 bases and J 8 bases, with 18 bases left between them. Germline V gives CDR1 MDHEN, CDR2 SYDVKM. CDR3 length: 14 amino acids. CDR3 region: CASSTLLDSRGYTF. CDR3 DNA: TGTGCCAGCAGTACCTTATTGGACAGTAGGGGCTACACCTTC.

The chain links TRBV9 to TRBJ1-2; D not resolved. This CDR3 region has 13 residues. Trimming removed 4 bases from V and 0 bases from J, with 7 bases in between. The germline gives CDR1 SGDLS, CDR2 YYNGEE. The CDR3 DNA reads TGTGCCAGCAGCCCGGACTCTAACTATGGCTACACCTTC. Its translation is CASSPDSNYGYTF.

The V gene is TRBV28, the J gene TRBJ2-5; the D call may be TRBD1 or TRBD2 (6 bases each). CDR1 is MDHEN and CDR2 is SYDVKM in the germline V gene. This CDR3 comprises 14 residues. V lost 3 bases, J lost 5 bases, and 13 bases lay in between. The CDR3 here is CASSLTGAIETQYF. The CDR3 nucleotides read TGTGCCAGCAGTTTGACGGGGGCGATTGAGACCCAGTACTTC.

The chain recombines TRBV5-1 with TRBJ1-2, with 8 nucleotides matching TRBD1. The J segment lost 0 bases and the V segment lost 4 bases, leaving 5 bases of the junction unmatched. The V gene's germline CDR1 is SGHRS and CDR2 YFSETQ. CDR3 size: 15 residues. CDR3 DNA: TGCGCCAGCAGCGGCCCGACAGGGGCTAACTATGGCTACACCTTC. Its translation: CASSGPTGANYGYTF. The whole variable domain, filled in from reference TRBV5-1 and TRBJ1-2, reads KAGVTQTPRYLIKTRGQQVTLSCSPISGHRSVSWYQQTPGQGLQFLFEYFSETQRNKGNFPGRFSGRQFSNSRSEMNVSTLELGDSALYLCASSGPTGANYGYTFGSGTRLTVV.

The rearrangement uses TRBV11-2 and TRBJ1-6; a weak D match, TRBD1 (5 bases). V gave up 4 bases and J gave up 6 bases, with 19 bases separating them. This CDR3 spans 17 amino acids. Germline loops: CDR1 SGHAT, CDR2 FQNNGV. CDR3 amino acids: CASSSAGLSRFNSPLHF. The CDR3 bases are TGTGCCAGCAGCTCAGCAGGGTTATCGCGATTTAATTCACCCCTCCACTTT.

This clone was counted a single time. Germline and junction disagree at one end, which may indicate a read error. In DNA, the CDR3 is TGTGCTAGCAGCTTAACCGCTAGCGGACCCTACGAGCAGTACTTC. Translating gives CASSLTASGPYEQYF. The chain combines TRBV7-7 with TRBJ2-7; 7 positions match TRBD2. The CDR3 extends over 15 amino acids. Germline-derived CDR1 and CDR2 are SSHAT and FNYEAQ (reference sequence).

The rearrangement links TRBV4-1 to TRBJ1-3; TRBD1 aligns across 7 bases. Germline loops: CDR1 MGHRA, CDR2 YSYEKL. Trimming at V came to 6 bases and at J to 2 bases, leaving 13 bases not matched to a gene. The CDR3 covers 17 residues. The CDR3 DNA reads as TGCGCCAGCAGACAAAATAAGGACAGGCGTCCTGGAAACACCATATATTTT. As protein: CASRQNKDRRPGNTIYF.

This rearrangement joins TRBV5-4 to TRBJ2-1, with 8 bases identical to TRBD1. The CDR3 consists of 13 residues. Germline CDR1 SGHNT, CDR2 YYREEE (reference sequence). V shed 9 bases and J 8 bases; nucleotides not matched to a gene: 10. The CDR3 loop reads CATHRGIDDEQFF. CDR3 DNA: TGTGCCACCCACAGGGGGATCGACGATGAGCAGTTCTTC.

The rearrangement links TRBV2 to TRBJ2-2, with TRBD1 identical over 12 bases. V shed 8 bases and J 7 bases; nucleotides not matched to a gene: 8. CDR1 is SNHLY, CDR2 FYNNEI, per germline. The CDR3 totals 15 residues. The CDR3: CASALGQGAVGELFF. CDR3 sequence (DNA): TGTGCCAGCGCTTTGGGACAGGGGGCAGTCGGGGAGCTGTTTTTT.

This clone has a single count. V gene TRBV27 combines with J gene TRBJ1-5, with a possible D match to TRBD1 (5 bases). This CDR3 region has 18 residues. From germline, CDR1 is MNHEY and CDR2 SMNVEV (reference sequence). V was cut by 6 bases and J by 0 bases, with 21 bases left in between. CDR3 sequence (DNA): TGTGCCAGCAGCCCCGGGGCAGGGCTATACCCTAGCAATCAGCCCCAGCATTTT. As protein: CASSPGAGLYPSNQPQHF.

The CDR3 region has the DNA TGTGCCATCAGTGAGCGGATCCTCCGGGAGACCCAGTACTTC. Amino acid sequence: CAISERILRETQYF. The chain couples TRBV10-3 to TRBJ2-5; no clear D. The CDR3 contains 14 residues. V lost 2 bases to trimming and J lost 5 bases, with 12 bases between them. Germline V gene data show CDR1 as ENHRY and CDR2 as SYGVKD.

V usage is TRBV5-1 and J usage is TRBJ1-1, with unresolved D. V was pared by 4 bases and J by 2 bases, with 9 bases between. Germline CDR1 is SGHRS and CDR2 is YFSETQ. The CDR3 has 13 amino acids. The CDR3 loop is CASSLEYNTEAFF. For the CDR3, the DNA is TGCGCCAGCAGCCTTGAGTACAACACTGAAGCTTTCTTT.

This chain uses TRBV12-5 with TRBJ2-2; D is perhaps TRBD1 or TRBD2 (5 bases each). The CDR3 has 13 residues. V lost 5 bases, J lost 7 bases, and 11 bases lay in between. Germline V lookup: CDR1 LGHNT, CDR2 FRNRAP. The CDR3 loop reads CASGQGEHGELFF. CDR3 nucleotides: TGTGCTAGTGGTCAAGGGGAGCACGGGGAGCTGTTTTTT.

This clone was recorded once. This sequence joins TRBV3-1 (or the pseudogene TRBV3-2) and TRBJ1-1, with TRBD1 identical over 8 bases. The CDR3 has 14 amino acids. Germline CDR1 is LGHDT and CDR2 is YNNKEL (reference sequence). V shed 4 bases and J 4 bases; nucleotides not matched to a gene: 5. The CDR3 sequence is CASSLKTGGTEAFF. The CDR3 DNA reads TGTGCCAGCAGCCTCAAAACAGGGGGCACTGAAGCTTTCTTT.

The genes are TRBV19 and TRBJ2-3, with D perhaps matching TRBD1 or TRBD2 (5 bases each). V was pared by 6 bases and J by 4 bases, with 17 bases between. Germline assignment: CDR1 LNHDA and CDR2 SQIVND (reference sequence). There are 15 residues in the CDR3. The CDR3 here is CASSNWGFLADTQYF. DNA of the CDR3: TGTGCCAGTAGCAACTGGGGGTTCCTAGCAGATACGCAGTATTTT.

CDR3 sequence reads: CASSFNSRGINTEAFF. The CDR3 DNA follows: TGTGCCAGCAGTTTTAACTCCCGGGGGATCAACACTGAAGCTTTCTTT. This chain connects TRBV7-8 to TRBJ1-1; weak D call: TRBD1 (5 bases). Germline V CDR1 and CDR2: SGHVS, FQNEAQ. Trimming left V 6 bases short and J 2 bases short, with 19 bases between. The CDR3 sequence is 16 residues long.

This clone was seen just once. The chain has TRBV18 and TRBJ1-2; 7 bases fit TRBD1. The trim removed 4 bases at V and 8 bases at J, leaving 10 bases unmatched. This CDR3 contains 14 residues. The germline gives CDR1 KGHSH, CDR2 LQKENI. In DNA form, the CDR3 reads TGTGCCAGCTCACTAGAAGGGGGCCGGCGAGGCTACACCTTC. It yields the protein CASSLEGGRRGYTF.

This chain connects TRBV5-8 to TRBJ1-4; weak D call: TRBD1 (6 bases). The germline CDR1 and CDR2 sequences are SGHTS and YDEGEE. The CDR3 is 19 residues long. Trimming removed 2 bases at V and 8 bases at J, with 28 bases between. CDR3 sequence (DNA): TGTGCCAGCAGCTTAACCGCCCTCGGTTCCAGGGGTTCTTTAGAAAAACTGTTTTTT. Encoded protein: CASSLTALGSRGSLEKLFF.

The chain joins TRBV6-2 or TRBV6-3 to TRBJ1-1; D uncertain. V lost 5 bases to trimming and J lost 1 base, with 14 bases between them. Germline V lookup: CDR1 MNHEY, CDR2 SVGEGT. CDR3 size: 15 residues. The chain's CDR3 is CASSPPGFKNTEAFF. In DNA, the CDR3 is TGTGCCAGCAGTCCACCGGGATTTAAGAACACTGAAGCTTTCTTT.

This chain connects TRBV6-5 to TRBJ1-1; 7 positions agree with TRBD1. V lost 2 bases, J lost 1 base, and 7 bases stayed unmatched. Germline V lookup: CDR1 MNHEY, CDR2 SVGAGI. CDR3 length: 16 residues. This CDR3 reads CASSYGQVIGNTEAFF. CDR3 nucleotide sequence: TGTGCCAGCAGTTACGGACAGGTTATAGGGAACACTGAAGCTTTCTTT.

The J gene is TRBJ2-4, the V gene TRBV12-3 or TRBV12-4, with D unresolved. The CDR3 length is 11 residues. Trimming shortened V by 9 bases and J by 7 bases, and 10 bases separated the two germline ends. The CDR3 nucleotides are TGTGCCAGTCGGCTAGAGAACATTCAGTACTTC. This sequence encodes CASRLENIQYF.

The rearrangement joins TRBV27 to TRBJ1-2; TRBD1 aligns across 8 bases. J gave up 10 bases and V 0 bases, and 7 bases lay outside the gene matches. Germline loops: CDR1 MNHEY, CDR2 SMNVEV (reference sequence). The CDR3 is made up of 14 amino acids. This chain's CDR3 is CASSLSSGRGLYTF. In nucleotides, the CDR3 is TGTGCCAGCAGTTTATCGAGCGGCAGGGGGCTCTACACCTTC.